The entry below describes one T cell receptor beta chain. V shed 1 base and J shed 3 bases, with 16 bases lying between them. Germline CDR1 reads SGHTA; CDR2 reads FQGTGA. This CDR3 comprises 16 residues. These data come from a study of blood T cell repertoires in COVID-19. Study in general: Samples taken during acute and convalescent COVID-19 were collected in the United States, Italy and Spain. Sample material is recorded as cDNA or gDNA derived from T cells, B-cell-depleted T cells, or PBMCs.

Measured with immunoSEQ multiplex PCR; TCRdb has only the in-frame clones, and not every one. The sample yields about 80,000 clones, 60% to 85% seen once. This rearrangement joins TRBV7-3 to TRBJ2-7; D may be TRBD1 (5 bases). This clonotype originated in a human donor in a cohort sampled during active COVID-19. The sample comprised peripheral blood. In DNA, the CDR3 is TGTGCCAGCAGCTTAAGGCCCGACAGTGAAATCTACGAGCAGTACTTC. Translating it yields CASSLRPDSEIYEQYF.